This T cell receptor (beta chain) was retrieved from a study of Ad26.COV2.S vaccination and SARS-CoV-2 variants. Study details: Intramuscularly, Ad26.COV2.S was given either once or twice, 56 days apart.

Clones were read by immunoSEQ multiplex PCR, and TCRdb kept only the in-frame ones, dropping some. The sample consists of about 500,000 clones, about 89% of them appearing once. Germline CDR1 SGDLS, CDR2 YYNGEE. Trimming cost V 0 bases and J 4 bases, with 15 bases left between them. The CDR3 sequence is 16 residues long. Stated treatment: approximately 18 received Ad26.COV2.S at low or high dose, single or two shots; roughly 5 received placebo; per-sample allocation not given. Specimen acquisition occurred on day 63 following the initial vaccine or placebo injection. The J gene is TRBJ2-3, the V gene TRBV9; D gene ambiguous. The receptor's source is a person between 18 and 60 years old who received the Ad26.COV2.S COVID-19 vaccine or a placebo. Sequenced here: peripheral blood, sampled in a trial of Ad26.COV2.S vaccine versus placebo. The CDR3 region has the DNA TGTGCCAGCAGCGTAGCGACAAACTCTATGGCAGATACGCAGTATTTT. The encoded protein is CASSVATNSMADTQYF.